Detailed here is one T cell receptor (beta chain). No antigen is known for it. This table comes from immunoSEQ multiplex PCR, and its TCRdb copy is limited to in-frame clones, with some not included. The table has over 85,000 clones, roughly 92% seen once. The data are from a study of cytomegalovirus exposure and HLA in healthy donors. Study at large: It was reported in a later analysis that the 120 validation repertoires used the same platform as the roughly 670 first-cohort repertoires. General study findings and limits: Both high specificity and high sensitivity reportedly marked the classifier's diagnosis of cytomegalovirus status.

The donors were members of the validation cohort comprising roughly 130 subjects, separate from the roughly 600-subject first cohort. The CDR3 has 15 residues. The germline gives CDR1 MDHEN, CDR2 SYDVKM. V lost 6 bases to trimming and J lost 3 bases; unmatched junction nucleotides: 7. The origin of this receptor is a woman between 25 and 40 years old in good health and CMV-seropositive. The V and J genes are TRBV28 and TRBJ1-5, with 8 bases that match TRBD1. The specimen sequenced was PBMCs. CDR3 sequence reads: CASRPRTGINQPQHF. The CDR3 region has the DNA TGTGCCAGCAGACCGAGGACAGGGATCAATCAGCCCCAGCATTTT.